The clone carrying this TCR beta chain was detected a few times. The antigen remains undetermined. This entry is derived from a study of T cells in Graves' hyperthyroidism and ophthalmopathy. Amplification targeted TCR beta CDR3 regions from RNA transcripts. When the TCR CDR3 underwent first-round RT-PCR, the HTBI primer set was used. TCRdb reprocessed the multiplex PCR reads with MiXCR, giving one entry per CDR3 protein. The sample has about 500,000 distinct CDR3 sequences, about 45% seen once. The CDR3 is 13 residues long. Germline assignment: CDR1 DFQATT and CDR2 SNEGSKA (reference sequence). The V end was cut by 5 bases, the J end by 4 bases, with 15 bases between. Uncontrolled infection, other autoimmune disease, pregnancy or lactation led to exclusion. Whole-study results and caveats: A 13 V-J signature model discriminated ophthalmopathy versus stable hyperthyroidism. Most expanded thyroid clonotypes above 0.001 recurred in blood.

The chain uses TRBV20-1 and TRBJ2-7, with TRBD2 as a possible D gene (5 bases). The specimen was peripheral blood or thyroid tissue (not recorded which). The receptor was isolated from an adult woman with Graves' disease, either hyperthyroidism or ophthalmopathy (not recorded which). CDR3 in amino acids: CSAELDSRYEQYF. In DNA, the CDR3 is TGCAGTGCTGAACTAGATTCCCGGTACGAGCAGTACTTC.